Sequencing of this TCR beta chain was carried out in a study of T cells in Graves' hyperthyroidism and ophthalmopathy. Regarding the study as a whole: Clonotypes that were expanded in thyroid above 0.001 mostly appeared in blood too.

The germline V gene has CDR1 MRHNA and CDR2 SNTAGT. Trimming removed 6 bases from V and 6 bases from J; junction bases left unmatched: 13. The CDR3 is 17 amino acids. The investigators amplified TCR beta CDR3 regions from RNA transcripts. HTBI primers were the set used in a first-round RT-PCR of the TCR CDR3. MiXCR, applied by TCRdb to the multiplex PCR reads, yields one record per CDR3 protein. Of approximately 600,000 distinct CDR3 sequences in the sample, 14% to 15% were seen once. Ten or more counts support this clonotype. Its antigen remains unidentified. The V and J genes are TRBV6-4 and TRBJ2-2; the match to TRBD2 covers 10 bases. Sequencing was carried out using blood. The TCR was taken from a woman aged 40-49 years with Graves' ophthalmopathy. The CDR3 here is CASSARGLAEYAGELFF. CDR3 nucleotides: TGTGCCAGCAGCGCCAGAGGACTAGCGGAATATGCCGGGGAGCTGTTTTTT.